The 19 T cell receptor beta chains presented below share a single source sample, sequenced in a study of cytomegalovirus exposure and HLA in healthy donors. The PCR made use of 60 Vbeta and 13 Jbeta primers. Sequencing was performed with immunoSEQ multiplex PCR; in TCRdb, only in-frame clones are kept and a portion is missing. The sample has about 92,000 clones, less than 70% seen once; the top ten hold 2.7%. The sample comprised PBMCs. These receptors all come from a man aged 45 to 65 in good health and CMV-seronegative.

This chain uses TRBV4-2 with TRBJ2-1; possibly TRBD2 for D (5 bases). The germline CDR1 and CDR2 sequences are LGHNA and YNFKEQ. Trimming cost V 1 base and J 4 bases, with 11 bases left between them. The CDR3 is made up of 15 amino acids. In DNA, the CDR3 is TGTGCCAGCAGCCAAGGTACTAGTAGGTACAATGAGCAGTTCTTC. It translates to CASSQGTSRYNEQFF.

At least ten counts were recorded for this clone. The CDR3: CASSQDSGAGGNEQFF. CDR3 nucleotides: TGCGCCAGCAGCCAAGATTCTGGGGCAGGGGGCAATGAGCAGTTCTTC. The chain employs TRBV4-3 and TRBJ2-1, with 7 bases fitting TRBD1. The V segment lost 0 bases and the J segment 6 bases; nucleotides outside the gene matches: 8. CDR3 length: 16 residues. Germline-derived CDR1 and CDR2 are LGHNA and YSLEER.

Remarks on this clone: The same CDR3 also results from other DNA sequences found in this sample. The CDR3 region is CASSLSTDTQYF. The CDR3 nucleotides read TGCGCCAGCAGCCTTAGCACAGATACGCAGTATTTT. The chain employs TRBV5-1 and TRBJ2-3; no clear D gene. The length of the CDR3 is 12 residues. The V end lost 4 bases, the J end lost 0 bases, and 3 bases lay between the germline ends. Looked up from germline, CDR1 is SGHRS and CDR2 is YFSETQ.

This clone occurred a few times. The rearrangement joins TRBV7-9 to TRBJ2-5, with 9 bases lining up with TRBD2. CDR3 length equals 17 residues. Germline assignment: CDR1 SEHNR and CDR2 FQNEAQ (reference sequence). Unmatched junction bases numbered 14, after V lost 7 bases and J lost 2 bases. DNA of the CDR3: TGTGCCAGCACCCCGGGGGTTAGCGGGAGTGGGCAAGAGACCCAGTACTTC. Its protein is CASTPGVSGSGQETQYF. The full variable domain, completed using reference TRBV7-9 and TRBJ2-5, is DTGVSQNPRHKITKRGQNVTFRCDPISEHNRLYWYRQTLGQGPEFLTYFQNEAQLEKSRLLSDRFSAERPKGSFSTLEIQRTEQGDSAMYLCASTPGVSGSGQETQYFGPGTRLLVL.

This chain joins TRBV6-1 and TRBJ2-7; 8 nucleotides agree with TRBD1. V lost 6 bases and J lost 4; bases outside the gene matches: 8. The CDR3 runs 14 residues. Germline assignment: CDR1 MNHNS and CDR2 SASEGT. The CDR3 loop reads CASSGQGSPYEQYF. The CDR3 bases are TGTGCCAGCAGCGGACAGGGCTCCCCATACGAGCAGTACTTC.

Only a few counts were recorded for this clone. This rearrangement joins TRBV4-2 to TRBJ2-7; TRBD1 might be the D (7 bases). This CDR3 is built from 14 residues. V lost 3 bases and J 5 bases, leaving 14 bases between the germline ends. Germline assignment: CDR1 LGHNA and CDR2 YNFKEQ. The DNA of the CDR3 is TGTGCCAGCAGCCAGGCGGGACAGCCGAACGAGCAGTACTTC. Residues: CASSQAGQPNEQYF.

The rearrangement joins TRBV25-1 to TRBJ1-6; D gene uncertain. The CDR3 consists of 13 residues. Germline V gives CDR1 MGHDK, CDR2 SYGVNS. V was trimmed by 3 bases and J by 8 bases, leaving 8 bases between them. CDR3 region: CASSETPDSPLHF. The DNA for the CDR3 is TGTGCCAGCAGTGAGACTCCTGATTCACCCCTCCACTTT.

CDR3 coding DNA: TGTGCCAGCAGCTTAGGATATCCGACTTATAATTCACCCCTCCACTTT. Protein product: CASSLGYPTYNSPLHF. The genes are TRBV7-3 and TRBJ1-6; the D is unclear. The CDR3 has 16 amino acids. Germline V gene data show CDR1 as SGHTA and CDR2 as FQGTGA. V dropped 2 bases and J dropped 4 bases, with 12 bases sitting between them.

The chain recombines TRBV6-1 with TRBJ1-5; D is possibly TRBD1 (6 bases). Germline-derived CDR1 and CDR2 are MNHNS and SASEGT. This CDR3 contains 14 residues. V was shortened by 8 bases and J by 3 bases, with 14 bases between the two germline ends. The CDR3 sequence is CASRLDSFNQPQHF. The CDR3 DNA follows: TGTGCCAGCCGCTTGGACAGCTTCAATCAGCCCCAGCATTTT.

This chain connects TRBV5-1 to TRBJ2-5; 9 bases line up with TRBD2. The germline CDR1 and CDR2 sequences are SGHRS and YFSETQ. This CDR3 contains 14 residues. The V and J ends lost 0 bases and 4 bases, in that order; junction bases with no gene match: 1. The CDR3 protein is CASSLDSGGETQYF. CDR3 nucleotide sequence: TGCGCCAGCAGCTTGGATAGCGGGGGAGAGACCCAGTACTTC.

In its sample, this clone was seen a few times. The chain employs TRBV11-2 and TRBJ1-4; tentative D call: TRBD1 (6 bases). V lost 1 base to trimming and J lost 3 bases, with 15 bases between them. Germline lookup yields CDR1 SGHAT and CDR2 FQNNGV. The length of the CDR3 is 17 residues. Written as DNA, the CDR3 is TGTGCCAGCAGCTTAGTAGGGTCAGGGGTCGCTAATGAAAAACTGTTTTTT. Translation: CASSLVGSGVANEKLFF.

This chain links TRBV30 with TRBJ1-1; 7 bases fit TRBD1. Germline CDR1 is GTSNPN and CDR2 is SVGIG (reference sequence). This CDR3 region has 16 residues. The ends lost 1 base at V and 5 bases at J; junction bases unmatched: 13. CDR3 DNA sequence: TGTGCCTGGAGTGGGAAAACAGGGGTCGGTAGGACTGAAGCTTTCTTT. As protein: CAWSGKTGVGRTEAFF.

The chain carries TRBV5-4 and TRBJ2-5; possible D gene TRBD2, 5 bases. V lost 0 bases and J 7 bases, leaving 16 bases between the germline ends. The CDR3 is made up of 15 amino acids. The germline gives CDR1 SGHNT, CDR2 YYREEE (reference sequence). CDR3 DNA sequence: TGTGCCAGCAGCTTGGTGGCTAGCACAGTAGGGACCCAGTACTTC. This gives the protein CASSLVASTVGTQYF.

CDR3 in amino acids: CASSLPGHGPQSYEQYV. The CDR3 DNA reads TGTGCCAGCAGCTTACCAGGGCATGGACCTCAATCCTACGAGCAGTACGTC. J is TRBJ2-7 and V is TRBV7-6; D may be TRBD1 (5 bases). V lost 2 bases and J lost 1, with 18 bases in between. This CDR3 is built from 17 residues. Germline V gives CDR1 SGHVS, CDR2 FNYEAQ.

The V gene is TRBV9, the J gene TRBJ2-3; the match to TRBD1 covers 7 bases. CDR3 length equals 14 residues. CDR1 SGDLS and CDR2 YYNGEE come from the germline V gene. The V gene end was trimmed by 4 bases and the J gene end by 2 bases; junction bases not matched to a gene: 4. The CDR3 protein is CASSKGQSTDTQYF. CDR3 sequence (DNA): TGTGCCAGCAGCAAGGGACAGTCCACAGATACGCAGTATTTT.

This clone was counted only a few times. The gene calls are TRBV30 and TRBJ2-1; D gene uncertain. The germline gives CDR1 GTSNPN, CDR2 SVGIG (reference sequence). The V end lost 4 bases, the J end lost 0 bases, and 10 bases lay between the germline ends. CDR3 length: 14 amino acids. The CDR3 region has the DNA TGTGCCTGGAATAGAAGGAGCTCCTACAATGAGCAGTTCTTC. It codes for CAWNRRSSYNEQFF.

V is TRBV5-6 and J is TRBJ2-7; the D is unclear. The CDR3 has 13 residues. The V gene's germline CDR1 is SGHDT and CDR2 YYEEEE. V lost 0 bases and J 3 bases, leaving 7 bases between the germline ends. The CDR3 loop is CASSLGQYYEQYV. The DNA for the CDR3 is TGTGCCAGCAGCTTGGGGCAATACTACGAGCAGTACGTC.

This clone was recorded only once. The rearrangement links TRBV7-2 to TRBJ1-5; D unclear. Germline CDR1 reads SGHTA; CDR2 reads FQGNSA. The length of the CDR3 is 15 residues. With 1 base removed from V and 4 bases from J, the gap between germline ends came to 11 bases. This CDR3 is CASSLGQVENQPQHF. The CDR3 coding sequence is TGTGCCAGCAGCTTAGGGCAGGTAGAGAATCAGCCCCAGCATTTT.

The chain carries TRBV5-4 and TRBJ2-7; 10 nucleotides agree with TRBD1. The CDR3 contains 17 residues. V trimming: 3 bases; J trimming: 5 bases; junction bases outside the gene matches: 14. Germline values: CDR1 SGHNT, CDR2 YYREEE (reference sequence). This CDR3 reads CASSSGAPGQGEDEQYF. The CDR3 nucleotides are TGTGCCAGCAGCTCCGGGGCCCCAGGACAGGGGGAAGACGAGCAGTACTTC.